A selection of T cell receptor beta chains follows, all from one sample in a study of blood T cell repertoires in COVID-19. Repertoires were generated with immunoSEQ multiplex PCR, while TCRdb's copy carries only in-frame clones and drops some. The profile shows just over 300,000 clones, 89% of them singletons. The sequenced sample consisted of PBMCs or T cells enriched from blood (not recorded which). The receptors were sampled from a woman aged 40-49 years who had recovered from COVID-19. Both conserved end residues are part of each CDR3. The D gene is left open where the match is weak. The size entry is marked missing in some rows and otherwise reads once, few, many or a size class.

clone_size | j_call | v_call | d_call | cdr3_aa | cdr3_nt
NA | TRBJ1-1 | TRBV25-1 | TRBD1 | CASSELRGGSTEAFF | TGTGCCAGCAGTGAATTGAGAGGGGGCAGCACTGAAGCTTTCTTT
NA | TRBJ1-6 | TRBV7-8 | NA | CASSLVWGLGSPLHF | TGTGCCAGCAGCTTAGTGTGGGGACTGGGTTCACCCCTCCACTTT
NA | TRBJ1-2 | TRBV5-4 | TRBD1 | CASSSKTGDSLYGYTF | TGTGCCAGCAGCTCCAAGACAGGGGACTCGCTCTATGGCTACACCTTC
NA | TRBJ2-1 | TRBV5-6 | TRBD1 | CASNQQGAPDNEQFF | TGTGCCAGCAACCAACAGGGGGCGCCGGACAATGAGCAGTTCTTC
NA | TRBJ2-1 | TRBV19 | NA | CASSIVMNEQFF | TGTGCCAGTAGTATAGTTATGAATGAGCAGTTCTTC
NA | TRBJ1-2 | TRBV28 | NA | CASSEPAIHINNYGYTF | TGTGCCAGCAGCGAACCCGCCATTCACATTAATAACTATGGCTACACCTTC
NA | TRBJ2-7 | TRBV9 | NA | CASSGVGARGEQYF | TGTGCCAGCAGCGGAGTAGGAGCCAGGGGCGAGCAGTACTTC
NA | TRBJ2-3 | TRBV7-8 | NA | CASSLGGNQDTQYF | TGTGCCAGCAGCTTAGGCGGGAACCAGGATACGCAGTATTTT
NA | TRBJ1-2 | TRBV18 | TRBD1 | CASSPMGQVRDGYTF | TGTGCCAGCTCACCTATGGGACAGGTTCGAGACGGCTACACCTTC
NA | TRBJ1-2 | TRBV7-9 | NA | CASSSDSNYGYTF | TGTGCCAGCAGCTCCGACAGTAACTATGGCTACACCTTC
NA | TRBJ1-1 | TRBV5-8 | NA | CASRTQWGQNTEAFF | TGTGCCAGCAGGACGCAGTGGGGCCAGAACACTGAAGCTTTCTTT
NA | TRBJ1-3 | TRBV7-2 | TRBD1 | CASRGQGIGNTIYF | TGTGCCAGCAGGGGACAGGGGATCGGAAACACCATATATTTT
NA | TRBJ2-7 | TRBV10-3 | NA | CAISESLAAYEQYF | TGTGCCATCAGTGAGTCCCTAGCAGCCTACGAGCAGTACTTC
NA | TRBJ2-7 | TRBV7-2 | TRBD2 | CASSWGLAGAVEQYF | TGTGCCAGCAGCTGGGGACTAGCGGGAGCGGTTGAGCAGTACTTC
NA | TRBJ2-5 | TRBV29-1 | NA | CSVDDGLETQYF | TGCAGCGTTGACGACGGGTTAGAGACCCAGTACTTC
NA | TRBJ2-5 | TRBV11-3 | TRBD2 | CASSPHAAGVGETQYF | TGTGCCAGCAGCCCGCACGCCGCGGGAGTGGGAGAGACCCAGTACTTC
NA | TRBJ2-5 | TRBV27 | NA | CASSLPGETQYF | TGTGCCAGCAGTCTCCCAGGGGAGACCCAGTACTTC
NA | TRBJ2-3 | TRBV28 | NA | CATSQGPSTDTQYF | TGTGCCACCTCTCAGGGGCCTAGCACAGATACGCAGTATTTT
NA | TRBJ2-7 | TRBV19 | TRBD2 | CASSSGGAFEEQYF | TGTGCCAGTAGTAGCGGGGGGGCCTTTGAGGAGCAGTACTTC
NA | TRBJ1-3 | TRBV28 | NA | CASSLRGPQGNTIYF | TGTGCCAGCAGTTTAAGAGGGCCCCAAGGGAACACCATATATTTT
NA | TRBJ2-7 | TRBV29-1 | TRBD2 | CSVAGLAGGYRSYEQYF | TGCAGCGTCGCGGGACTAGCGGGGGGCTACCGCTCCTACGAGCAGTACTTC
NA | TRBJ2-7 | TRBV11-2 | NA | CASSQAYYEQYF | TGTGCCAGCAGTCAGGCCTACTACGAGCAGTACTTC
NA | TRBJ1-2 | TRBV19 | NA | CASSIVRGSAANYGYTF | TGTGCCAGTAGTATAGTACGGGGATCAGCAGCTAACTATGGCTACACCTTC
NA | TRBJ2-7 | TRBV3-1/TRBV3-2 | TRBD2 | CASSQLPAGTSGRAVTEQYF | TGTGCCAGCAGCCAACTTCCCGCCGGGACTAGCGGGAGGGCCGTGACCGAGCAGTACTTC
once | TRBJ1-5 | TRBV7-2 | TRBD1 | CASSLGTGYQPQHF | TGTGCCAGCAGCTTAGGGACAGGGTACCAGCCCCAGCATTTT
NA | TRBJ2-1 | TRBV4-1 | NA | CASSQEWAGPYNEQFF | TGCGCCAGCAGCCAAGAGTGGGCGGGACCTTACAATGAGCAGTTCTTC
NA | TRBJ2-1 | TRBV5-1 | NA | CASSSGLRNEQFF | TGCGCCAGCAGCTCGGGACTCCGCAATGAGCAGTTCTTC
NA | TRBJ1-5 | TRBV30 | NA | CAWSALGGAFNQPQHF | TGTGCCTGGAGTGCCTTAGGGGGTGCCTTCAATCAGCCCCAGCATTTT
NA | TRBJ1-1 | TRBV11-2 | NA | CASSPGTIGTEAFF | TGTGCCAGCAGCCCGGGGACAATAGGCACTGAAGCTTTCTTT
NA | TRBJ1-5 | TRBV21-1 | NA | CASSPLRGHSNQPQHF | TGTGCCAGCAGCCCCCTTCGAGGGCATAGCAATCAGCCCCAGCATTTT
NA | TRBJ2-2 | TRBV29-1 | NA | CSVEGRGGESITGELFF | TGCAGCGTTGAAGGAAGGGGAGGAGAAAGCATTACCGGGGAGCTGTTTTTT
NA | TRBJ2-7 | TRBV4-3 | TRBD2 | CASSQDLGAGGLAPTYEQYF | TGCGCCAGCAGCCAAGACCTGGGGGCGGGGGGGCTAGCGCCTACCTACGAGCAGTACTTC
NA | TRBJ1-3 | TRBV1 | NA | CTSSQGEHAWRGNTIYF | TGCACCAGCAGCCAAGGGGAGCACGCGTGGCGCGGAAACACCATATATTTT
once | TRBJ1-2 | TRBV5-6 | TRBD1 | CASSPSAGTGGNVYGYTF | TGTGCCAGCAGCCCATCGGCCGGGACAGGGGGTAATGTCTATGGCTACACCTTC
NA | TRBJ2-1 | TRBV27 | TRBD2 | CASGPSGRVISEQFF | TGTGCCAGCGGCCCCAGCGGGAGGGTTATCAGTGAGCAGTTCTTC
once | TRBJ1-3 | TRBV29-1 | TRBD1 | CSVTLDRAGNTIYF | TGCAGCGTTACCTTAGACAGGGCAGGAAACACCATATATTTT
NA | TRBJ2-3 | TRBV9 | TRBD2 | CASSPQDPSGGAYTQYF | TGTGCCAGCAGCCCCCAAGACCCTAGCGGGGGGGCCTATACGCAGTATTTT
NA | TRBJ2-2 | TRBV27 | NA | CASSFTGSRTGELFF | TGTGCCAGCAGTTTTACAGGGTCGAGAACCGGGGAGCTGTTTTTT
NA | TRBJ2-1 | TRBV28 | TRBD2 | CASSPPGGAGEQFF | TGTGCCAGCAGTCCCCCGGGGGGGGCCGGTGAGCAGTTCTTC
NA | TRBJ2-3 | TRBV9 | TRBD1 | CASSVGGQGAELDTQYF | TGTGCCAGCAGCGTCGGGGGACAGGGGGCCGAATTAGATACGCAGTATTTT
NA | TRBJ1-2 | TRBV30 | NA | CAWSVIRQKLGYGYTF | TGTGCCTGGAGTGTAATCCGGCAGAAACTAGGCTATGGCTACACCTTC
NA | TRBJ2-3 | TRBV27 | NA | CASRFGSTDTQYF | TGTGCCAGCAGATTCGGTTCCACAGATACGCAGTATTTT
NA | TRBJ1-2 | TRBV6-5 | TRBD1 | CASQGDRGDGYTF | TGTGCCAGCCAGGGGGACAGGGGGGATGGCTACACCTTC
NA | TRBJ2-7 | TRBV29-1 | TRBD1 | CSGLGQGYEQYF | TGCAGCGGCTTAGGACAGGGGTACGAGCAGTACTTC
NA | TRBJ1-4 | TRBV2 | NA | CASSSSGGEQILSEKLFF | TGTGCCAGCAGTTCCTCTGGGGGGGAGCAAATCCTTAGTGAAAAACTGTTTTTT
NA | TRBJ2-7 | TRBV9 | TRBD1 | CASSGAGQGAGEQYF | TGTGCCAGCAGCGGCGCCGGACAGGGGGCGGGCGAGCAGTACTTC
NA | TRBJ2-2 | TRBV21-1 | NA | CASHSGRLAGTGELFF | TGTGCCAGCCACTCTGGGCGGCTAGCGGGGACCGGGGAGCTGTTTTTT
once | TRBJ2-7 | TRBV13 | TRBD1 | CASSPMGGQDPFYEQYF | TGTGCCAGCAGCCCCATGGGGGGACAGGACCCGTTCTACGAGCAGTACTTC
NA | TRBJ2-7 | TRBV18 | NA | CASSPYNYEQYF | TGTGCCAGCTCACCGTACAACTACGAGCAGTACTTC
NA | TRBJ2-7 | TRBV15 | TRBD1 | CATSRTLPGQGAYEQYF | TGTGCCACCAGCAGAACACTGCCGGGACAGGGGGCCTACGAGCAGTACTTC
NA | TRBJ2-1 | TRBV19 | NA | CASSTPRGRNNPSNEQFF | TGTGCCAGTAGTACGCCCCGGGGGAGGAACAACCCTTCCAATGAGCAGTTCTTC
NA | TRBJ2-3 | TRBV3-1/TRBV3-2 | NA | CASSQRGGPDTQYF | TGTGCCAGCAGCCAAAGGGGGGGGCCAGATACGCAGTATTTT
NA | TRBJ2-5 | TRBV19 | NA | CASRFAQGSGETQYF | TGTGCCAGTAGGTTTGCCCAGGGGAGTGGAGAGACCCAGTACTTC
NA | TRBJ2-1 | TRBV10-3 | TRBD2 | CAISESSSGGNNEQFF | TGTGCCATCAGTGAGTCAAGTAGCGGGGGGAACAATGAGCAGTTCTTC
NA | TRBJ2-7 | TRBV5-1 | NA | CASSLLQQGYEQYF | TGCGCCAGCAGCTTGTTGCAACAGGGCTACGAGCAGTACTTC
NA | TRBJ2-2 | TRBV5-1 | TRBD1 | CASRAGTVNTGELFF | TGCGCCAGCAGAGCCGGGACAGTGAACACCGGGGAGCTGTTTTTT
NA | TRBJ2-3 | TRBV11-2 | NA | CASSLDQGSTDTQYF | TGTGCCAGCAGCTTAGACCAGGGTAGTACAGATACGCAGTATTTT
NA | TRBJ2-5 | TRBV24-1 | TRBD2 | CATSDGLAGLQETQYF | TGTGCCACCAGTGACGGACTAGCGGGCCTGCAAGAGACCCAGTACTTC
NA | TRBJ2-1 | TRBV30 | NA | CAWKPGMSYNEQFF | TGTGCCTGGAAGCCGGGAATGTCCTACAATGAGCAGTTCTTC
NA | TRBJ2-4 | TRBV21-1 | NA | CASSLRQRAKNIQYF | TGTGCCAGCAGCCTACGACAGAGAGCCAAAAACATTCAGTACTTC